This TCR beta chain was documented in a study of OX40 agonist ivuxolimab in advanced cancers. General study findings and limits: In CD8+ T cells, expanded clones were on average more numerous than in CD4+.

Notes on this clone: Its antigen is undetermined.

If patients had autoimmune disease history or systemic immunosuppression, they were excluded. The CDR3 is made up of 13 amino acids. Germline assignment: CDR1 SGHTA and CDR2 FQGNSA. Trimming stripped 1 base from V and 5 bases from J, with 5 bases between. The protocol was immunoSEQ multiplex PCR, while the TCRdb copy is restricted to in-frame clones and leaves out a portion. Of about 94,000 clones listed, around 86% are singletons. The TCR originated in an adult with an advanced solid tumor such as melanoma, head and neck, liver or kidney cancer. The chain employs TRBV7-2 and TRBJ2-2; no clear D. This specimen was CD4+ or CD8+ T cells sorted from blood, taken in a trial of the OX40 agonist ivuxolimab. Written as DNA, the CDR3 is TGTGCCAGCAGCTTAGTCTCTACCGGGGAGCTGTTTTTT. This codes for CASSLVSTGELFF.